A selection of T cell receptor beta chains follows, all from one sample in a study of identical twins. One entry per CDR3 protein, called by TCRdb with MiXCR from the 5' RACE reads. The table includes about 240,000 distinct CDR3 sequences, roughly 7.5% detected once. This same sample was also taken into another study, of yellow fever vaccine responses in identical twins.

Specimen: CD8+ T cells sorted from blood. The receptors derive from a young woman in good health. Both conserved end residues are trimmed from each CDR3.

v_call	j_call	cdr3_aa
TRBV27	TRBJ2-3	ASSPGLESTDTQY
TRBV7-9	TRBJ2-5	ASSPSFRGQETQY
TRBV12-3/TRBV12-4	TRBJ1-2	ASSLVQGNYGYT
TRBV12-5	TRBJ2-1	AVGLFADEQF
TRBV7-2	TRBJ1-2	ASSLSIGDGYT
TRBV28	TRBJ2-1	ASRPLAGVTYNGQF
TRBV27	TRBJ2-7	ASSLGSGAFYEQY
TRBV7-2	TRBJ2-7	ASSLDSGTKYEQY
TRBV3-1	TRBJ2-5	ASSQENPYGGETQY
TRBV7-9	TRBJ1-1	ASSRRDGGGTEAF
TRBV14	TRBJ2-1	ASSHGSGGVLYNEQF
TRBV11-2	TRBJ2-3	ASSRHSTDTQY
TRBV5-5	TRBJ2-7	ASSNGTGFYEQY
TRBV4-1	TRBJ2-5	ASFRQVYRETQY
TRBV5-1	TRBJ1-1	ASSLGSGANTEAF
TRBV3-1	TRBJ1-5	ASSQEGNQPQH
TRBV20-1	TRBJ1-1	SARDMGGTEAF
TRBV12-5	TRBJ2-1	ASGLVSYTPQF
TRBV12-5	TRBJ2-5	ASAQAGFGVYQETQY
TRBV7-9	TRBJ2-7	ASSPAGTGANEQY
TRBV3-1	TRBJ2-1	ASSQDITSGRDNEQF
TRBV27	TRBJ2-2	ASSSLANTGELF
TRBV5-1	TRBJ2-7	ASSLRGQGELARPYEQY
TRBV16	TRBJ2-7	ASSQSPSYEQY
TRBV7-8	TRBJ1-6	ASSRGQINSPLH
TRBV7-3	TRBJ2-3	ASSALKDSTDTQY
TRBV2	TRBJ1-1	ASSDVGGYTEAF
TRBV20-1	TRBJ2-3	CARDPTPTRLLDTQY
TRBV9	TRBJ2-1	ASSPPRALEQF
TRBV28	TRBJ2-1	ASIATGVSYNEQF
TRBV6-5	TRBJ2-3	ASSYPGWGGAVDTQY
TRBV2	TRBJ1-6	ASLGTSPLH
TRBV20-1	TRBJ2-5	SARISGGPETQY
TRBV5-1	TRBJ2-3	ASSSHSGVSTDTQY
TRBV6-2/TRBV6-3	TRBJ2-7	ASTQTGRDYEQY